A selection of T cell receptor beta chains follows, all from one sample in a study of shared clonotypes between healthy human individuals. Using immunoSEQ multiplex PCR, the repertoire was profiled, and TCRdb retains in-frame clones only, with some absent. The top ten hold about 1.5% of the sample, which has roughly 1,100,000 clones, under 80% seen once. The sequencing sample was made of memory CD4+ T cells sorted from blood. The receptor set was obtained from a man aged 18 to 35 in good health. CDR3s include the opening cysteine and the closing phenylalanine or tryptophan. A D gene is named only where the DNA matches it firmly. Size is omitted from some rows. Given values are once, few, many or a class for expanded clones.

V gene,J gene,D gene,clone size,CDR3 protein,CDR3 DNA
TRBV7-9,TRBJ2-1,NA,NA,CASSAQTQDNEQFF,TGTGCCAGCAGCGCGCAGACTCAAGACAATGAGCAGTTCTTC
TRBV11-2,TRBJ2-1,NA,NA,CASSKWADLSYNEQFF,TGTGCCAGCAGCAAGTGGGCGGATCTCTCCTACAATGAGCAGTTCTTC
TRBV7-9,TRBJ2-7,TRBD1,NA,CASTRTGSYEQYF,TGTGCCAGCACCAGGACAGGGTCCTACGAGCAGTACTTC
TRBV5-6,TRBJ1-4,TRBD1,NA,CASSTPTGWDEKLFF,TGTGCCAGCAGCACCCCGACAGGGTGGGATGAAAAACTGTTTTTT
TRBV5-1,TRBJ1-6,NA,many,CASSLDGGGYNSPLHF,TGCGCCAGCAGCTTGGACGGGGGCGGGTATAATTCACCCCTCCACTTT
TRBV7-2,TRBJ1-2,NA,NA,CASSRDSANYGYTF,TGTGCCAGCAGCCGGGACTCAGCTAACTATGGCTACACCTTC
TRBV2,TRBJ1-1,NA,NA,CALQWTRATEAFF,TGTGCCCTCCAATGGACAAGGGCCACTGAAGCTTTCTTT
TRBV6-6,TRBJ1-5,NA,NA,CASSPSLDKPTAQHF,TGTGCCAGCAGTCCTAGCTTAGACAAGCCCACGGCCCAGCATTTT
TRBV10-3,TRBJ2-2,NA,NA,CAISESGGPTGELFF,TGTGCCATCAGTGAGTCTGGAGGCCCGACCGGGGAGCTGTTTTTT
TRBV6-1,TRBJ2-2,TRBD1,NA,CASSTGQGRIGELFF,TGTGCCAGCAGCACGGGACAGGGAAGAATCGGGGAGCTGTTTTTT
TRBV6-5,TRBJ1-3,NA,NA,CASSPGTSGNTIYF,TGTGCCAGCAGTCCCGGGACCTCTGGAAACACCATATATTTT
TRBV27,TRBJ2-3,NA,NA,CASSLYLSSTDTQYF,TGTGCCAGCAGTTTGTATCTAAGTAGCACAGATACGCAGTATTTT
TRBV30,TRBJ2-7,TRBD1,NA,CATRGRHEQHF,TGTGCCACGAGGGGGCGACACGAGCAGCACTTC
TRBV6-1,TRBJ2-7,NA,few,CASTSSSYEQYF,TGTGCCAGCACTTCAAGCTCCTACGAGCAGTACTTC
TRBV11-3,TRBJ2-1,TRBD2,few,CASSFNPGRFLAGDNEQFF,TGTGCCAGCAGCTTCAATCCAGGCCGCTTTCTCGCGGGAGACAATGAGCAGTTCTTC
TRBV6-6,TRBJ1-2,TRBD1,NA,CASKGTGSNYGYTF,TGTGCCAGCAAAGGGACAGGTTCTAACTATGGCTACACCTTC
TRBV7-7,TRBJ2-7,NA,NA,CASSPQVGGEQYF,TGTGCTAGCAGCCCCCAGGTCGGAGGCGAGCAGTACTTC
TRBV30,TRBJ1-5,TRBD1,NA,CAWSLDRGPGSNQPQHF,TGTGCCTGGAGCCTGGACAGGGGGCCAGGGAGCAATCAGCCCCAGCATTTT
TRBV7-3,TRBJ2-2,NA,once,CASSLTRETGELFF,TGTGCCAGCAGCTTAACGAGGGAAACCGGGGAGCTGTTTTTT
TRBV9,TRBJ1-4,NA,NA,CASSVGPQGNEKLFF,TGTGCCAGCAGCGTAGGCCCACAGGGTAATGAAAAACTGTTTTTT
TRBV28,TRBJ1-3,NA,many,CASIGGGGARSGNTIYF,TGTGCCAGCATCGGCGGGGGAGGGGCGAGGTCTGGAAACACCATATATTTT
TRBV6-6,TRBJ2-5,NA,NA,CASSSPVGRETQYF,TGTGCCAGCAGTTCCCCGGTGGGGCGAGAGACCCAGTACTTC
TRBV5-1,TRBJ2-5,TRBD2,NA,CASRSSGGAGETQYF,TGCGCCAGCAGATCTAGCGGGGGGGCCGGTGAGACCCAGTACTTC
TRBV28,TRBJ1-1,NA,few,CASSLVQGTPEAFF,TGTGCCAGCAGTTTAGTTCAGGGTACACCTGAAGCTTTCTTT
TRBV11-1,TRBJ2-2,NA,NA,CASSLAGFGELFF,TGTGCCAGCAGCTTAGCGGGTTTCGGGGAGCTGTTTTTT
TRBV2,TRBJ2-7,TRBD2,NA,CASSRGGAAYEQYF,TGTGCCAGCAGTCGCGGGGGGGCCGCCTACGAGCAGTACTTC
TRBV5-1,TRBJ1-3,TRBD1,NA,CASSTGTVDNTIYF,TGCGCCAGCAGCACCGGGACAGTGGATAACACCATATATTTT
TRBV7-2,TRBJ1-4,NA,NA,CASSQARGLFNEKLFF,TGTGCCAGCAGCCAGGCCCGGGGACTTTTTAATGAAAAACTGTTTTTT
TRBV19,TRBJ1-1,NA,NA,CASSWTGINTEAFF,TGTGCCAGTAGTTGGACCGGGATTAACACTGAAGCTTTCTTT
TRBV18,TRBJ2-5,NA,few,CASSPRGTLGETQYF,TGTGCCAGCTCACCACGCGGGACGTTAGGGGAGACCCAGTACTTC
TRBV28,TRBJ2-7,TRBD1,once,CASSPGTGSSYEQYF,TGTGCCAGCAGTCCAGGGACAGGATCCTCCTACGAGCAGTACTTC
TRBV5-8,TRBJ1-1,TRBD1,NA,CASSSYRGGMNTEAFF,TGTGCCAGCAGCTCGTACAGGGGAGGGATGAACACTGAAGCTTTCTTT
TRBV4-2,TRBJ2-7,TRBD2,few,CASSQGGGSSYEQYF,TGTGCCAGCAGCCAAGGGGGCGGGAGCTCCTACGAGCAGTACTTC
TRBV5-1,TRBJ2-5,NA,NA,CASSLESRSETQYF,TGCGCCAGCAGCTTGGAGAGTAGATCGGAGACCCAGTACTTC
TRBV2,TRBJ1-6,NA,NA,CASSTQGNDNSPLHF,TGTGCCAGCAGCACACAGGGAAATGATAATTCACCCCTCCACTTT
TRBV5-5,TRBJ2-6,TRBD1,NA,CASSLLGQGLGANVLTF,TGTGCCAGCAGCTTGTTAGGACAGGGTCTTGGGGCCAACGTCCTGACTTTC
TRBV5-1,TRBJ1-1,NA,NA,CASSPFVNTEAFF,TGCGCCAGCAGCCCGTTTGTGAACACTGAAGCTTTCTTT
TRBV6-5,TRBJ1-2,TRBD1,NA,CASSRTGVHGYTF,TGTGCCAGCAGTCGGACAGGGGTTCATGGCTACACCTTC
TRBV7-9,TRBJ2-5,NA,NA,CASSHSSGVETQYF,TGTGCCAGCAGTCACAGTTCTGGGGTAGAGACCCAGTACTTC
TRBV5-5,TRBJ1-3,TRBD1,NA,CASSLTTGGGNTIYF,TGTGCCAGCAGCTTGACCACAGGGGGCGGAAACACCATATATTTT
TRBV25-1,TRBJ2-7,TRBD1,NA,CASSGDRGGREQYF,TGTGCCAGCAGTGGCGACAGGGGGGGAAGGGAGCAGTACTTC
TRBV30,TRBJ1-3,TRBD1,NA,CAWSPGQLRNTIYF,TGTGCCTGGAGTCCGGGACAGCTGAGAAACACCATATATTTT
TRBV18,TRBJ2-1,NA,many,CASSPPTTYNEQFF,TGTGCCAGCTCACCGCCTACGACGTACAATGAGCAGTTCTTC
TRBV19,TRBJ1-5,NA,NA,CASSLSNSNQPQHF,TGTGCCAGTAGTTTGTCGAATAGCAATCAGCCCCAGCATTTT
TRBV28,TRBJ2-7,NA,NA,CASSSAQGRPYEQYF,TGTGCCAGCAGTTCGGCCCAGGGGAGGCCCTACGAGCAGTACTTC
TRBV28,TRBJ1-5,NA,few,CASREGVSTEPQHF,TGTGCCAGCAGGGAAGGGGTAAGCACAGAGCCCCAGCATTTT